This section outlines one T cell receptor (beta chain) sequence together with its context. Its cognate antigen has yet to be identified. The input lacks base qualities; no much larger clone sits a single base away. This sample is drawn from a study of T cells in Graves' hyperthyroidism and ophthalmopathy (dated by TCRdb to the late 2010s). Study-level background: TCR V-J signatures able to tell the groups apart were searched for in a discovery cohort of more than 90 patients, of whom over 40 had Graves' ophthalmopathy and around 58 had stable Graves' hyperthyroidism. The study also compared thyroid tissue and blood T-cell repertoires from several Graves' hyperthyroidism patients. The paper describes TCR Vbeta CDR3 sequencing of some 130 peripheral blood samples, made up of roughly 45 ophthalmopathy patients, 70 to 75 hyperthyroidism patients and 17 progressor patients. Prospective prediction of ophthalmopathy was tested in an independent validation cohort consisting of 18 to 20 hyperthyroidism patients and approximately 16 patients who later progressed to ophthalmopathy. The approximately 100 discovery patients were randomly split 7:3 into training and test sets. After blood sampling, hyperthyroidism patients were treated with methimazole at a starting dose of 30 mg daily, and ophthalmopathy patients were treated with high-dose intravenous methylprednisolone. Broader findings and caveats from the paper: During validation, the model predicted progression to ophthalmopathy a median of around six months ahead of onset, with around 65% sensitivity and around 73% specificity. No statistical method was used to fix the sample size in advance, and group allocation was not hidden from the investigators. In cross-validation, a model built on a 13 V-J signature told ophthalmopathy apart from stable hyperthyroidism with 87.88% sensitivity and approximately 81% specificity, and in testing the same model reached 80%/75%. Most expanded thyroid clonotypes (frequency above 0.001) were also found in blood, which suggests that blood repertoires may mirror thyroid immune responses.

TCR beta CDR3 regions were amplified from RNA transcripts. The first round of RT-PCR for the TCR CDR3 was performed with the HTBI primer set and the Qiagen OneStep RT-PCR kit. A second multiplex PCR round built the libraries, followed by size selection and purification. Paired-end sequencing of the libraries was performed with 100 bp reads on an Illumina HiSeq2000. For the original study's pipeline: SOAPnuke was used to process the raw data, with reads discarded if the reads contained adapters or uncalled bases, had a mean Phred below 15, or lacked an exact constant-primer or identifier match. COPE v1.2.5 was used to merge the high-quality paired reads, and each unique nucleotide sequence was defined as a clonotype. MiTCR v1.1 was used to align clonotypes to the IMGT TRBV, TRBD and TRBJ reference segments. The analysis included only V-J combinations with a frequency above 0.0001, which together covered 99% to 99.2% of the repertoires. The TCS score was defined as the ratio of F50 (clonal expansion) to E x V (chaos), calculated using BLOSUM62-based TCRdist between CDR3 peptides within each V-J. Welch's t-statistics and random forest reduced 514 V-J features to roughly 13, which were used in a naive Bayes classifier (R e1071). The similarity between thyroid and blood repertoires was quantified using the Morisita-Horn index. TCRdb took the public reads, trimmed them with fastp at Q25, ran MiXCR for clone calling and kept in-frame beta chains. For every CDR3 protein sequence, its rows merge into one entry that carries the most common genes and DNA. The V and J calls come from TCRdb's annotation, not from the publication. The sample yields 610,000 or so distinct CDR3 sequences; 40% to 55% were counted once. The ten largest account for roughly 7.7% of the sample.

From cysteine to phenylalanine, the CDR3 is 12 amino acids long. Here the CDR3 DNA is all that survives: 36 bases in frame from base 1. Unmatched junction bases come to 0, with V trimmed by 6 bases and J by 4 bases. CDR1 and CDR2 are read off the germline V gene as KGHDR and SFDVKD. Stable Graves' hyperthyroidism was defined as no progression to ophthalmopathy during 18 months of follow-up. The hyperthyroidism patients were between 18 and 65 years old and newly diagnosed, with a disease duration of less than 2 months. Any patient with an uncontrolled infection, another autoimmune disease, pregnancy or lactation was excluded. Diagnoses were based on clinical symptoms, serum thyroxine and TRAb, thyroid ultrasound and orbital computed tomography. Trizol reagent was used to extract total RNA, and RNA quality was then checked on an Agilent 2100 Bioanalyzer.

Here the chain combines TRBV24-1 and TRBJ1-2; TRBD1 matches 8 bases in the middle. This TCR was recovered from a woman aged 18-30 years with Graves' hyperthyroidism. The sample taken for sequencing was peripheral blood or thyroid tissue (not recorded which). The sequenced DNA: TGTGCCACCAGTCAGGGGGCCTATGGCTACACCTTC. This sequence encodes CATSQGAYGYTF.